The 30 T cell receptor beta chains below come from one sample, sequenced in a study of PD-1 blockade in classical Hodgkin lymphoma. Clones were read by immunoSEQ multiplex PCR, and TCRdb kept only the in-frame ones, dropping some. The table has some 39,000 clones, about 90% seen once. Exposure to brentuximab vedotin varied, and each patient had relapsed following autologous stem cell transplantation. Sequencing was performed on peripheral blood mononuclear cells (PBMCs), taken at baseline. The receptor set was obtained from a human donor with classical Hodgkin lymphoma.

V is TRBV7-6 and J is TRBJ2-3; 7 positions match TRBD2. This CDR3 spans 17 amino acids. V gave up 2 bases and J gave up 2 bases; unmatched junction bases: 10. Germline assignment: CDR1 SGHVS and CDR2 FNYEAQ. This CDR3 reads CASSLRIAGGFTDTQYF. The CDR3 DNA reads TGTGCCAGCAGCTTAAGAATAGCGGGCGGATTCACAGATACGCAGTATTTT.

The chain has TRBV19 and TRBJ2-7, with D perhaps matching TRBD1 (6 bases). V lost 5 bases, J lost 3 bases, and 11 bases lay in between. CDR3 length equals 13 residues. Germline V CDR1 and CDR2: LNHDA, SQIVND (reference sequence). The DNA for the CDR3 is TGTGCCAGTAGTCGAAACAGGGTCTACGAGCAGTACTTC. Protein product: CASSRNRVYEQYF. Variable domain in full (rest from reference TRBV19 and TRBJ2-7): DGGITQSPKYLFRKEGQNVTLSCEQNLNHDAMYWYRQDPGQGLRLIYYSQIVNDFQKGDIAEGYSVSREKKESFPLTVTSAQKNPTAFYLCASSRNRVYEQYFGPGTRLTVT.

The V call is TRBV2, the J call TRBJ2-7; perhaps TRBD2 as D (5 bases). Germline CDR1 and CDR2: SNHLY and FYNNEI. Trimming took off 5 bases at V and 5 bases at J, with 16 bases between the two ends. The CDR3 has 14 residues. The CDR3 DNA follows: TGTGCCAGCAGTTTGACGGATCTGAGGGACGAGCAGTACTTC. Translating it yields CASSLTDLRDEQYF.

As DNA, the CDR3 is TGTGCCAGCGTCAACCGGAACACTGAAGCTTTCTTT. Translating gives CASVNRNTEAFF. This chain uses TRBV6-1 with TRBJ1-1; D gene ambiguous. This CDR3 has 12 residues. Per the germline V gene, CDR1 is MNHNS and CDR2 is SASEGT. V dropped 8 bases and J dropped 1 base, with 8 bases sitting between them.

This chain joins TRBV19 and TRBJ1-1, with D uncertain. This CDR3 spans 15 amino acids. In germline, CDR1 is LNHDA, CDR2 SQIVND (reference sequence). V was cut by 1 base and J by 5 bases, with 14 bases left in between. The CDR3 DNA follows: TGTGCCAGTAGTATAGTGGCAGCGGGGTTTACTGAAGCTTTCTTT. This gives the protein CASSIVAAGFTEAFF.

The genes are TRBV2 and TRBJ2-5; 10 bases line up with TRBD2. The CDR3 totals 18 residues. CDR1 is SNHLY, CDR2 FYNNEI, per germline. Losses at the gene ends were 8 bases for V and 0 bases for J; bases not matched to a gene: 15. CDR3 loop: CASGYPASGSRYQETQYF. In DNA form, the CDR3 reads TGTGCCAGCGGATACCCAGCTAGCGGGAGCCGGTACCAAGAGACCCAGTACTTC.

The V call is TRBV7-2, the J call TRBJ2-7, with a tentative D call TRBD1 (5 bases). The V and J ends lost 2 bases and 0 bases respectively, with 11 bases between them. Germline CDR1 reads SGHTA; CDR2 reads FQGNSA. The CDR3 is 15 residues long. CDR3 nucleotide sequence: TGTGCCAGCAGCTTAAGGGGCTCGAGCTCCTACGAGCAGTACTTC. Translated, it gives CASSLRGSSSYEQYF. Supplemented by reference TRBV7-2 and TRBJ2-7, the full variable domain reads GAGVSQSPSNKVTEKGKDVELRCDPISGHTALYWYRQSLGQGLEFLIYFQGNSAPDKSGLPSDRFSAERTGGSVSTLTIQRTQQEDSAVYLCASSLRGSSSYEQYFGPGTRLTVT.

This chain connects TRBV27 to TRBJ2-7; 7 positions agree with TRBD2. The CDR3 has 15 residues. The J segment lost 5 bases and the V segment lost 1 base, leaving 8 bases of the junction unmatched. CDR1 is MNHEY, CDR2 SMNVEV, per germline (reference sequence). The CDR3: CASSLFGGSPHEQYF. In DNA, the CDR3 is TGTGCCAGCAGTTTATTCGGCGGGAGTCCCCACGAGCAGTACTTC.

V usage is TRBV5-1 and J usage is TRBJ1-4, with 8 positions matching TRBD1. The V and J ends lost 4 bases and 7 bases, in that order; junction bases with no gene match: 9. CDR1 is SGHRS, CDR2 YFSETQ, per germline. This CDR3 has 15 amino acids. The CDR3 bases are TGCGCCAGCAGCCAAAATACAGGGGGTGGTGAAAAACTGTTTTTT. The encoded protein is CASSQNTGGGEKLFF.

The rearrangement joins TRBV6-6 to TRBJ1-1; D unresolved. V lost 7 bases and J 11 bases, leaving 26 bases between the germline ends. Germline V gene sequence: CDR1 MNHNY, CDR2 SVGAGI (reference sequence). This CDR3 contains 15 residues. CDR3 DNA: TGTGCCAGCACCACGACACTAGGTGAACTGGGTGGGGCTTTCTTT. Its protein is CASTTTLGELGGAFF.

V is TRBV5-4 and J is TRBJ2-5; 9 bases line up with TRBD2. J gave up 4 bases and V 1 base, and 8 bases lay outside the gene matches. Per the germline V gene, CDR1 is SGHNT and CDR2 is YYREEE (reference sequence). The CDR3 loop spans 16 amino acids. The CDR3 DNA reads TGTGCCAGCAGCTTGTGGTCGCGGGGGGGCCCAGAGACCCAGTACTTC. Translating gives CASSLWSRGGPETQYF.

CDR3 DNA sequence: TGTGCCAGCACTCCCTGGGGGGGGCGGGGCACAGATACGCAGTATTTT. Translation gives CASTPWGGRGTDTQYF. This chain joins TRBV7-2 and TRBJ2-3; a weak D match, TRBD2 (7 bases). Per germline, CDR1 SGHTA and CDR2 FQGNSA. The V and J ends lost 7 bases and 1 base respectively, with 18 bases between them. The CDR3 has 16 amino acids.

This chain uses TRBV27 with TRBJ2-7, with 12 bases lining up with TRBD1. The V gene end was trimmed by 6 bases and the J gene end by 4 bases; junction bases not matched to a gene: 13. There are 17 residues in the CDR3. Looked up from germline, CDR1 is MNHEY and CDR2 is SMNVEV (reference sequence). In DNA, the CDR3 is TGTGCCAGCAGAGATAAATGGGACAGGGGGCGATTGTACGAGCAGTACTTC. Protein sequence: CASRDKWDRGRLYEQYF.

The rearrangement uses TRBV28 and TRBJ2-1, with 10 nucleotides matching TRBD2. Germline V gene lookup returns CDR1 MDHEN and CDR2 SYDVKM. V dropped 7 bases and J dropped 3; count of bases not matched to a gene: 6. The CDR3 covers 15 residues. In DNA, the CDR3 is TGTGCCAGCACTCCTAGCGGGAGTTACTACAATGAGCAGTTCTTC. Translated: CASTPSGSYYNEQFF.

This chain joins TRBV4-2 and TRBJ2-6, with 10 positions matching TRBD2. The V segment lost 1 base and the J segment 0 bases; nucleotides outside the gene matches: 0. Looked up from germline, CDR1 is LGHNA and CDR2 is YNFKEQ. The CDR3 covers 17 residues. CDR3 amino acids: CASSQGLAGSGANVLTF. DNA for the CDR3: TGTGCCAGCAGCCAAGGACTAGCGGGCTCTGGGGCCAACGTCCTGACTTTC.

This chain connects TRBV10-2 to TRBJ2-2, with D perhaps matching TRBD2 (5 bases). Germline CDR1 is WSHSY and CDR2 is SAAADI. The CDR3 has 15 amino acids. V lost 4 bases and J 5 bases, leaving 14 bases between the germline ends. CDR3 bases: TGCGCCAGCAGTGGTGGTAGCGTCGAGACCGGGGAGCTGTTTTTT. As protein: CASSGGSVETGELFF.

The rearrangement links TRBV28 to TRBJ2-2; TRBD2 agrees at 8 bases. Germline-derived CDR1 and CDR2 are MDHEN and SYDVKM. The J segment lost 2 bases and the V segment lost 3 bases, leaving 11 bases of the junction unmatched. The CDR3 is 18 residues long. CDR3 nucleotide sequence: TGTGCCAGCAGTTTCCCCATGGGTAGCGGGGCAAACACCGGGGAGCTGTTTTTT. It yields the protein CASSFPMGSGANTGELFF.

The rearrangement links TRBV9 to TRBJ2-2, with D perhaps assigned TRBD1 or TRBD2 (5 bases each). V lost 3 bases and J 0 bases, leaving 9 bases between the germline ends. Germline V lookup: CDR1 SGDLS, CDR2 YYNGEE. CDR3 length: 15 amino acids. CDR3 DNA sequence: TGTGCCAGCAGCGCGGGACCACCGAACACCGGGGAGCTGTTTTTT. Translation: CASSAGPPNTGELFF.

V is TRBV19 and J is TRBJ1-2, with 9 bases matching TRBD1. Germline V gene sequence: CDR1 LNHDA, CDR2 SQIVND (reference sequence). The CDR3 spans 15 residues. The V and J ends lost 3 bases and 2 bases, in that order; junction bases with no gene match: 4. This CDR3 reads CASSIPGQGNYGYTF. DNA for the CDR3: TGTGCCAGTAGTATTCCGGGACAGGGCAACTATGGCTACACCTTC. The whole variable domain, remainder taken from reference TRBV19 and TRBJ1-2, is DGGITQSPKYLFRKEGQNVTLSCEQNLNHDAMYWYRQDPGQGLRLIYYSQIVNDFQKGDIAEGYSVSREKKESFPLTVTSAQKNPTAFYLCASSIPGQGNYGYTFGSGTRLTVV.

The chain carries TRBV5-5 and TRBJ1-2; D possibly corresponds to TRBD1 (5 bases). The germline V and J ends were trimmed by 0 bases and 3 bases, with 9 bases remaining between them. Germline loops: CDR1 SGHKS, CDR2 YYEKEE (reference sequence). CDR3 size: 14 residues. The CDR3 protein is CASSLAGGDYGYTF. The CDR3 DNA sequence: TGTGCCAGCAGCTTGGCCGGGGGGGACTATGGCTACACCTTC.

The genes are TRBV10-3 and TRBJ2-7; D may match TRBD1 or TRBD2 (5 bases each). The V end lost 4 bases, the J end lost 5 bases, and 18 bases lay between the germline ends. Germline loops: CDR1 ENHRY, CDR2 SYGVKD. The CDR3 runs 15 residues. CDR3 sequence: CAISADRGPLDEQYF. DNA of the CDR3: TGTGCCATCAGTGCTGACCGGGGCCCACTCGACGAGCAGTACTTC.

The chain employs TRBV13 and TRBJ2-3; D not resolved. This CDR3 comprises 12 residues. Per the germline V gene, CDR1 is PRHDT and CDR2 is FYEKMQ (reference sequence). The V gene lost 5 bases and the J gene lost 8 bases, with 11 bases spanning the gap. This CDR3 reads CASSVKEPTQYF. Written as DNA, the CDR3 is TGTGCCAGCAGCGTTAAGGAGCCTACGCAGTATTTT.

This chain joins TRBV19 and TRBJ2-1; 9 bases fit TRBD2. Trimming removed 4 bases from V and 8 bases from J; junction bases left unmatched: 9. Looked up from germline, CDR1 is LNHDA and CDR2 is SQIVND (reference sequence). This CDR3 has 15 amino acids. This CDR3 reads CASSNTGTSYHEQFF. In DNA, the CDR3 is TGTGCCAGTAGTAACACCGGGACTAGCTATCATGAGCAGTTCTTC.

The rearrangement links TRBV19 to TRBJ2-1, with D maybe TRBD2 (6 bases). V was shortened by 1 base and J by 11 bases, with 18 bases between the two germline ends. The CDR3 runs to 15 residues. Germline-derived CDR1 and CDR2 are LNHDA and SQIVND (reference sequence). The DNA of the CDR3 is TGTGCCAGTAGTATAGTTCGCGGGGAGAACAAGAAGCAGTTCTTC. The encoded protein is CASSIVRGENKKQFF.

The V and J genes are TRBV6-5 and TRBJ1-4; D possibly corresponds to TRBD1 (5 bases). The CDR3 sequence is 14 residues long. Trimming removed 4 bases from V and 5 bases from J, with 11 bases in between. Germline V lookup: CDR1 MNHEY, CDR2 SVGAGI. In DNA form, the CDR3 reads TGTGCCAGCAGTTTACAGGACGGGAATGAAAAACTGTTTTTT. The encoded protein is CASSLQDGNEKLFF.

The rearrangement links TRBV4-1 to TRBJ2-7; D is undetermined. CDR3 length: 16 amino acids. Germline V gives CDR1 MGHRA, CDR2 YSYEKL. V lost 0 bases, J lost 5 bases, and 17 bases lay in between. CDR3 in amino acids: CASSQEPSRVVHEQYF. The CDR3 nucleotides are TGCGCCAGCAGCCAAGAGCCCAGCCGGGTTGTCCACGAGCAGTACTTC.

CDR3 region: CASSRSRGTRYEQYF. CDR3 nucleotide sequence: TGTGCCAGCAGCCGCTCGAGGGGGACCCGCTACGAGCAGTACTTC. The chain combines TRBV16 with TRBJ2-7; weak D call: TRBD1 (6 bases). Per the germline V gene, CDR1 is KGHSY and CDR2 is FQNENV. V was shortened by 4 bases and J by 3 bases, with 16 bases between the two germline ends. The CDR3 has 15 residues.

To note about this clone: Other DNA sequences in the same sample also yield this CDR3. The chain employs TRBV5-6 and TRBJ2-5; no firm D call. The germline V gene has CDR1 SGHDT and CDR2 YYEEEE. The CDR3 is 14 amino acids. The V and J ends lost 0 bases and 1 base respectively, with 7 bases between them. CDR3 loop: CASSLGQVQETQYF. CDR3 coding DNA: TGTGCCAGCAGCTTGGGGCAAGTCCAAGAGACCCAGTACTTC.

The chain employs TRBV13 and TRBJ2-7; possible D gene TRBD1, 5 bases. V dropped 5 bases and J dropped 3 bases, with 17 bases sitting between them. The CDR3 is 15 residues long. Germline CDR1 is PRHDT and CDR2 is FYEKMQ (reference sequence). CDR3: CASSTTGRGVYEQYF. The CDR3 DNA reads TGTGCCAGCAGCACCACAGGACGTGGGGTCTACGAGCAGTACTTC.

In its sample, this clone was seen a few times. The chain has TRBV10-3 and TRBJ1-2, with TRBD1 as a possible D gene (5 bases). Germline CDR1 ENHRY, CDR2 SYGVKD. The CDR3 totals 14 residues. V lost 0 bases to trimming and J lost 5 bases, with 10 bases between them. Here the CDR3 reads CAISESPGLYGYTF. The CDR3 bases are TGTGCCATCAGTGAGTCGCCAGGGCTTTATGGCTACACCTTC.